The clone carrying this T cell receptor beta chain appeared a few times. As yet, its antigen is unknown. V was shortened by 6 bases and J by 2 bases, with 8 bases between the two germline ends. CDR1 is LGHDT, CDR2 YNNKEL, per germline (reference sequence). This CDR3 has 14 amino acids. The study recruited healthy Caucasian donors from Russia who were aged about 6 to 90. No fewer than 6 micrograms of total RNA were isolated from every sample. This sample was included in a study of blood T cells in healthy people across ages. Overall study context: For every two T cells, template switching captured about one barcoded beta molecule.

Findings and caveats of the study: Estimates based on one million T cells were treated as lower bounds.

Primed by a sample-barcoded 5' primer and a J-beta primer mix, a second PCR proceeded for 7 to 11 cycles. Each CDR3 protein gets one entry after TCRdb re-called the 5' RACE reads with MiXCR. The repertoire holds hundreds of thousands of distinct CDR3 sequences, about 56% seen once, with about a quarter in the top ten. The sequenced sample was blood. The chain is built from TRBV3-1 and TRBJ2-6; D unresolved. This sequence was found in a man aged 40-50 years in good health. CDR3 sequence: CASRLNAGANVLTF. The CDR3 DNA sequence: TGTGCCAGCAGACTAAATGCTGGGGCCAACGTCCTGACTTTC.